The 4 T cell receptor beta chains given below trace back to one sample, sequenced in a study of blood T cell repertoires in COVID-19. Sequenced by immunoSEQ multiplex PCR; TCRdb stores in-frame clones only, minus some. The sample consists of 200,000 to 300,000 clones, 65% to 90% of them appearing once. Sequencing was performed on peripheral blood. These TCRs come from a man aged 30 to 45 with active or convalescent COVID-19.

As to this clone: The junction departs from the called germline gene at one end, perhaps through a read error. The chain uses TRBV3-1 (or the pseudogene TRBV3-2) and TRBJ2-1; 9 nucleotides line up with TRBD2. Germline CDR1 LGHDT, CDR2 YNNKEL (reference sequence). This CDR3 region has 19 residues. The CDR3 sequence is CASSKTPGLATHSFNEQFF. Written as DNA, the CDR3 is TGTGCCAGCAGCAAAACTCCGGGACTAGCAACTCATTCCTTCAATGAGCAGTTCTTC.

The rearrangement uses TRBV13 and TRBJ2-4, with a weak D call TRBD2 (5 bases). This CDR3 region has 14 residues. CDR1 PRHDT and CDR2 FYEKMQ come from the germline V gene (reference sequence). Trimming left V 7 bases short and J 7 bases short, with 17 bases between. Here the CDR3 DNA reads TGTGCCAGCACCTTGGGAGCTAAAGGCAACATTCAGTACTTC. Its protein product is CASTLGAKGNIQYF.

This clone has a single count. This rearrangement joins TRBV15 to TRBJ2-3; D unclear. CDR1 is LNHNV and CDR2 is YYDKDF in the germline V gene (reference sequence). The V and J ends lost 0 bases and 3 bases respectively, with 10 bases between them. The CDR3 length is 15 residues. CDR3 in amino acids: CATSRDLRRTDTQYF. In nucleotides, the CDR3 is TGTGCCACCAGCAGAGATCTAAGGAGAACAGATACGCAGTATTTT.

This rearrangement joins TRBV28 to TRBJ1-5, with D unclear. Germline V gene lookup returns CDR1 MDHEN and CDR2 SYDVKM. V shed 5 bases and J shed 4 bases, with 9 bases lying between them. CDR3 length: 13 residues. Written as DNA, the CDR3 is TGTGCCAGCAGTATACAGAGAAATCAGCCCCAGCATTTT. Translation: CASSIQRNQPQHF.